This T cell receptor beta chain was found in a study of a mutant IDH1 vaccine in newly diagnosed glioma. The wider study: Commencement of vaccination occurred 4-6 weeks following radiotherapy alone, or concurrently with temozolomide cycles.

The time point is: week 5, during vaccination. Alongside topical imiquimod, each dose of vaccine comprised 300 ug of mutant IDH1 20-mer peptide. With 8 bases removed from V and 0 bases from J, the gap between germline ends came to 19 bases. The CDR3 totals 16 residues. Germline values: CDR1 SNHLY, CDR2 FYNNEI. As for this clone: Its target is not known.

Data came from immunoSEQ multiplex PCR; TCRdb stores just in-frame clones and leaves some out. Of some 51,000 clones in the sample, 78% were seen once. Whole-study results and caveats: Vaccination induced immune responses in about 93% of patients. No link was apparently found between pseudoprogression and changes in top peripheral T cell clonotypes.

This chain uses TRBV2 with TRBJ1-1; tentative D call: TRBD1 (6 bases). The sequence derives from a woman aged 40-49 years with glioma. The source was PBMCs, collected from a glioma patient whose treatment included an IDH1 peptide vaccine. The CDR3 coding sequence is TGTGCCAGCTCTGAGGGTGGGGGCGAAATGAACACTGAAGCTTTCTTT. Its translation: CASSEGGGEMNTEAFF.